Below, one TCR beta chain is given with its context. PCR amplification relied on 60 Vbeta primers (plus 13 Jbeta primers). Sequenced by immunoSEQ multiplex PCR; TCRdb stores in-frame clones only, minus some. Among some 140,000 clones, more than 80% were seen once, and the ten largest hold about 7%. This entry comes from a study of cytomegalovirus exposure and HLA in healthy donors. After removal of 8 bases from V and 6 bases from J, the junction contained 12 bases not matched to a gene. Germline V gene sequence: CDR1 MNHEY, CDR2 SMNVEV (reference sequence). CDR3 length: 14 residues. This receptor was taken from a woman aged 30 to 39 in good health and CMV-seropositive. The sample comprised PBMCs. The V call is TRBV27, the J call TRBJ1-2; 7 nucleotides agree with TRBD1. The CDR3 coding sequence is TGTGCCAGCGGAGTAAACAGGGGATACGATGGCTACACCTTC. As protein: CASGVNRGYDGYTF.